The text below deals with one T cell receptor (beta chain). The antigen is undetermined. TCRdb keeps only in-frame clones here, not all; method: immunoSEQ multiplex PCR. There are 600,000 or so clones in the sample; roughly 98% occur only once, and 0.3% lies in the top ten. The data are from a study of shared clonotypes between healthy human individuals. Study details: Participating donors consisted of two women and a few men aged 18 to 49.

Study findings and constraints: It was expected that sequencing depth would affect clonotype sharing among donors. Against clonotypes common to all four donors, non-shared ones had lower generation probabilities.

CD8 cells classed as naive were CD45RO-negative and positively selected for CCR7, excluding terminally differentiated effector memory CD45RA+ cells. The germline V and J ends were trimmed by 0 bases and 8 bases, with 10 bases remaining between them. The CDR3 covers 13 residues. Germline loops: CDR1 MNHEY, CDR2 SVGAGI. The TCR sequence derives from a man aged 25 to 40 in good health. The chain carries TRBV6-5 and TRBJ1-2; D gene ambiguous. Sequenced material: naive CD8+ T cells sorted from blood. The CDR3 is CASSYSGFEGYTF. Here the CDR3 DNA reads TGTGCCAGCAGTTACTCGGGGTTCGAAGGCTACACCTTC.